The next 5 T cell receptor beta chains were all read from a single sample in a study of tumor-infiltrating lymphocytes in primary liver carcinoma. The researchers obtained blood RNA from unsorted whole blood and also extracted germline DNA. The input was roughly 0.5 ug total RNA; TCR beta cDNA was made from it with a constant-region primer. Sequencing libraries for TCR beta derived from three nested multiplex PCR rounds that used slightly modified ARM-PCR. The first two PCR rounds used TRBV1-TRBV30 forward primers with a C-beta reverse primer, 10 to 11 cycles each. TCRdb processed the multiplex PCR reads anew with MiXCR; each CDR3 protein has one entry. The top ten clones hold about 6.5% of a sample with 330,000 or so distinct CDR3 sequences, about 61% of them seen once. The sequenced material came from peripheral blood. Receptors originate from a man aged 35 to 55 with primary liver carcinoma and hepatitis B virus infection.

In the case of this clonotype: Its ends do not fully match the called genes, so a read error is possible. The V gene is TRBV11-2, the J gene TRBJ2-7; TRBD1 aligns across 7 bases. The CDR3 extends over 15 amino acids. Germline V gives CDR1 SGHAT, CDR2 FQNNGV. The CDR3 region is CASSLIQGVSYEQYF. For the CDR3, the DNA is TGTGCTAGCAGCTTAATTCAGGGGGTTTCCTACGAGCAGTACTTC.

In the case of this clonotype: This may be a read error: a much more frequent sequence differs by one nucleotide. This rearrangement joins TRBV29-1 to TRBJ1-2; D may be TRBD1 (6 bases). Germline loops: CDR1 SQVTM, CDR2 ANQGSEA. CDR3 size: 13 residues. In nucleotides, the CDR3 is TGCAGCGCTGAAGAAGACAGGATCTATGGCTACACCTTC. This gives the protein CSAEEDRIYGYTF.

About this clonotype: A read error may produce the germline difference seen at one junction end. The rearrangement links TRBV6-2 or TRBV6-3 to TRBJ2-7; 11 positions agree with TRBD2. The CDR3 sequence is 14 residues long. Germline V lookup: CDR1 MNHEY, CDR2 SVGEGT. Here the CDR3 DNA reads TGTGCCACTAAGGGACTAGCGGTTTCCTACGAGCACTACTTC. As protein: CATKGLAVSYEHYF.

This clonotype was recorded many times. The chain couples TRBV6-6 to TRBJ1-6; maybe TRBD1 (5 bases). In germline, CDR1 is MNHNY, CDR2 SVGAGI (reference sequence). There are 13 residues in the CDR3. V lost 5 bases and J 10 bases, leaving 12 bases between the germline ends. The CDR3 reads CASSTTVGSPLHF. In DNA form, the CDR3 reads TGTGCCAGCAGTACGACAGTGGGGTCACCCCTCCACTTT.

The chain employs TRBV5-1 and TRBJ1-5; weak D call: TRBD1 (6 bases). V gave up 5 bases and J gave up 5 bases, with 11 bases separating them. The germline gives CDR1 SGHRS, CDR2 YFSETQ. The CDR3 runs to 13 residues. In DNA form, the CDR3 reads TGCGCCAGCAGTCAGGAGGGGGATCAGCCCCAGCATTTT. It specifies CASSQEGDQPQHF. Combining the CDR3 with reference TRBV5-1 and TRBJ1-5 gives the whole variable domain KAGVTQTPRYLIKTRGQQVTLSCSPISGHRSVSWYQQTPGQGLQFLFEYFSETQRNKGNFPGRFSGRQFSNSRSEMNVSTLELGDSALYLCASSQEGDQPQHFGDGTRLSIL.